The next 18 T cell receptor beta chains were all read from a single sample in a study of tumor and adjacent non-tumor tissue in lung cancer (dated by TCRdb to the late 2010s). Libraries were constructed by multiplex PCR. Sequenced on an Illumina HiSeq 2500. Following protocols modified from ARM-PCR, the researchers constructed TCRbeta libraries through three rounds of nested PCR with primers (Table S4). TCRdb's own reprocessing of the public reads used fastp at Q25 and MiXCR and kept productive beta chains. Here each entry gathers all rows of one CDR3 protein and keeps the most common genes and DNA. The sample records 90,000 to 120,000 distinct CDR3 sequences, over 55% of which are singletons. About 19% of the sample rests with the top ten. RNA was extracted from bulk unsorted tissue and checked for quality with a NanoDrop ND-1000 and an Agilent 2100. The normal lung samples consisted of distant non-tumor tissue collected more than 3 cm from the tumor edge.

Sample: distant non-tumor lung tissue. Source of these receptors: a man aged 25 to 40 with non-small cell lung cancer.

About this clonotype: One end of the junction fails to match germline, which may point to a read error. CDR3 DNA: TGTGCCAGAAGTGTAATCCGGGACAACTCGTACAATGAGCAGTTCTTC. Translation: CARSVIRDNSYNEQFF. The V call is TRBV6-1, the J call TRBJ2-1, with a weak D call TRBD1 (6 bases). The V gene's germline CDR1 is MNHNS and CDR2 SASEGT. CDR3 length equals 16 residues.

Turning to this clonotype: The junction does not match germline at one end; this may be a read error. The V call is TRBV4-2, the J call TRBJ2-1; 11 bases map to TRBD2. The CDR3 totals 16 residues. CDR1 is LGHNA and CDR2 is YNFKEQ in the germline V gene. CDR3 bases: TGTTCCAGCAGCCAAGATCTTAGCGGGGGGGCGAATGTGCAGTTCTTC. Amino acid sequence: CSSSQDLSGGANVQFF.

Of note for this clonotype: It is likely a read error, because the conserved phenylalanine at the end of the CDR3 is missing. This rearrangement joins TRBV11-3 to TRBJ2-1, with a weak D call TRBD2 (6 bases). The CDR3 covers 13 residues. Germline CDR1 and CDR2: SGHNT and YENEEA. V lost 1 base and J 11 bases, leaving 12 bases between the germline ends. The CDR3 is CASSLGGVDKQFL. Here the CDR3 DNA reads TGTGCCAGCAGCTTAGGGGGGGTGGATAAGCAGTTCTTG.

The genes are TRBV11-2 and TRBJ2-5, with D perhaps TRBD2 (5 bases). V was trimmed by 3 bases and J by 5 bases, leaving 10 bases between them. The CDR3 spans 13 residues. CDR1 is SGHAT and CDR2 is FQNNGV in the germline V gene. The CDR3 reads CASSFATGETQYF. The CDR3 DNA reads as TGTGCCAGCAGCTTCGCGACGGGGGAGACCCAGTACTTC.

Worth noting for this clonotype: A much larger clone differs by one base, so this may be a read error. The CDR3, as DNA: TGTGCCATCCTCATCCTCACCAAACAGGTTCCTTACACCGGGGAGCTGTTTTTT. Its protein is CAILILTKQVPYTGELFF. The chain links TRBV10-3 to TRBJ2-2; D is perhaps TRBD1 (5 bases). Trimming cost V 8 bases and J 3 bases, with 25 bases left between them. CDR3 length equals 18 residues. CDR1 is ENHRY, CDR2 SYGVKD, per germline.

This clonotype has only a few counts. V gene TRBV7-2 combines with J gene TRBJ2-5; D perhaps matches TRBD2 (6 bases). This CDR3 comprises 16 residues. The germline V and J ends were trimmed by 5 bases and 5 bases, with 21 bases remaining between them. Germline V lookup: CDR1 SGHTA, CDR2 FQGNSA. The CDR3 region is CASSKIPEEGAETQYF. CDR3 in DNA: TGTGCCAGCAGCAAGATCCCGGAGGAGGGCGCGGAGACCCAGTACTTC.

Remarks on this clonotype: An end of the junction differs from the germline gene, which may be a read error. V usage is TRBV10-3 and J usage is TRBJ2-7; the D gene is possibly TRBD2 (5 bases). Looked up from germline, CDR1 is ENHRY and CDR2 is SYGVKD. The CDR3 is made up of 12 amino acids. CDR3 sequence (DNA): TGTACCATCAGTACGCTGGGAGTCGAGCAGTACTTC. Translating gives CTISTLGVEQYF.

This clonotype was seen at least ten times. This rearrangement joins TRBV29-1 to TRBJ1-2; D is undetermined. Trimming removed 3 bases from V and 6 bases from J, with 8 bases in between. This CDR3 has 11 residues. Germline CDR1 is SQVTM and CDR2 is ANQGSEA. The DNA of the CDR3 is TGCAGCGTTGAGATCGCTGATGGCTACACCTTC. Translating gives CSVEIADGYTF.

This clonotype was picked up many times. V and J are TRBV20-1 and TRBJ2-7; D tentatively fits TRBD1 or TRBD2 (5 bases each). CDR3 size: 14 residues. V dropped 6 bases and J dropped 1 base, with 16 bases sitting between them. Germline-derived CDR1 and CDR2 are DFQATT and SNEGSKA (reference sequence). The CDR3 here is CSASPAGRSYEQYF. The CDR3 bases are TGCAGTGCCTCGCCGGCAGGGAGATCCTACGAGCAGTACTTC.

This clonotype was counted many times. The rearrangement joins TRBV4-1 to TRBJ1-1, with D uncertain. Germline V CDR1 and CDR2: MGHRA, YSYEKL. This CDR3 region has 13 residues. Between the trimmed V and J ends, which lost 3 bases and 2 bases, there was a span of 7 bases. CDR3 nucleotide sequence: TGCGCCAGCAGCCAGTCAGACAACACTGAAGCTTTCTTT. It specifies CASSQSDNTEAFF.

In the case of this clonotype: This may come from a read error, since a much larger clone is one base off. Since no conserved phenylalanine or tryptophan closes the CDR3, a read error is the likely cause. The chain uses TRBV11-2 and TRBJ2-7; 9 positions agree with TRBD2. This CDR3 has 16 amino acids. From germline, CDR1 is SGHAT and CDR2 FQNNGV. The V gene end was trimmed by 3 bases and the J gene end by 1 base; junction bases not matched to a gene: 7. DNA for the CDR3: TGTGCCAGCAGCTTCCTGCCTAGCGGGACGTCCTACGAGCAGTACCTC. Its translation is CASSFLPSGTSYEQYL.

This clonotype was seen many times. V gene TRBV5-6 combines with J gene TRBJ2-2, with D hard to call. The CDR3 contains 14 residues. Germline V CDR1 and CDR2: SGHDT, YYEEEE. Trimming shortened V by 2 bases and J by 6 bases, and 11 bases separated the two germline ends. CDR3 loop: CASSFQGLAGELFF. In DNA form, the CDR3 reads TGTGCCAGCAGCTTCCAAGGGCTGGCCGGGGAGCTGTTTTTT.

This sequence joins TRBV6-2 or TRBV6-3 and TRBJ2-5; the match to TRBD1 covers 7 bases. Germline V lookup: CDR1 MNHEY, CDR2 SVGEGT. J lost 6 bases, V lost 2 bases, and 6 bases had no gene match. This CDR3 comprises 14 residues. CDR3 nucleotide sequence: TGTGCCAGCAGTTACGGGGACAGCCGAAAGACCCAGTACTTC. Translation: CASSYGDSRKTQYF.

About this clonotype: One end of the junction varies from germline; a read error may be responsible. This chain links TRBV7-9 with TRBJ2-4; D is unclear. Germline lookup yields CDR1 SEHNR and CDR2 FQNEAQ (reference sequence). The length of the CDR3 is 14 residues. In DNA form, the CDR3 reads TGTGTCAGCAACTTAGTGGGCAGTTCGATCATTCAGTACTTC. Its translation: CVSNLVGSSIIQYF.

A note on this clonotype: A much larger clone differs from this one at a single base, so this may be a read error. J is TRBJ2-1 and V is TRBV4-1, with TRBD2 matching 7 bases. This CDR3 region has 14 residues. The germline V gene encodes CDR1 MGHRA and CDR2 YSYEKL. The CDR3 reads CASSHRLAGDDQFF. CDR3 DNA sequence: TGCGCCAGCAGCCACAGACTAGCTGGAGATGATCAGTTCTTC.

The chain is built from TRBV4-1 and TRBJ2-1; 8 bases fit TRBD2. The CDR3 covers 18 residues. Germline V lookup: CDR1 MGHRA, CDR2 YSYEKL. The J segment lost 4 bases and the V segment lost 7 bases, leaving 18 bases of the junction unmatched. The CDR3 nucleotides are TGCGCCAGCACACGTTTTCTAGCGGGCTTAGCTGAATACAATGAGCAGTTCTTC. Its translation: CASTRFLAGLAEYNEQFF.

This clonotype was observed many times. The chain combines TRBV14 with TRBJ1-2; D unresolved. CDR3 size: 13 residues. Germline lookup yields CDR1 SGHDN and CDR2 FVKESK. Trimming took 5 bases from V and 5 from J, leaving 12 bases between them. The CDR3 is CASSLSEGYGYTF. As DNA, the CDR3 is TGTGCCAGCAGCTTAAGCGAAGGGTATGGCTACACCTTC.

On this clonotype itself: One junction end disagrees with the germline gene, perhaps due to a read error. V is TRBV11-3 and J is TRBJ2-4; 10 bases are shared with TRBD2. Germline CDR1 reads SGHNT; CDR2 reads YENEEA. This CDR3 comprises 16 residues. The CDR3 coding sequence is TGTACCAGCAGCAGAACTAGCGGGGTGACCAAAAGCATTCAGTACTTC. Encoded protein: CTSSRTSGVTKSIQYF. The full variable domain, its missing parts supplied by reference TRBV11-3 and TRBJ2-4, is EAGVVQSPRYKIIEKKQPVAFWCNPISGHNTLYWYLQNLGQGPELLIRYENEEAVDDSQLPKDRFSAERLKGVDSTLKIQPAELGDSAVYLCTSSRTSGVTKSIQYFGAGTRLSVL.